Listed here are 31 T cell receptor beta chains from one sample, sequenced in a study of chemoradiotherapy in HPV16-positive cancers (dated by TCRdb to between 2021 and 2022). The library was generated by the immunoSEQ multiplex PCR assay. Here the immuneACCESS table is served through TCRdb, limited to in-frame sequences with V and J called. Missing clones are a known gap in these copies; in checked studies unresolved V genes cover under half, and the rest lacks a known reason. Present in this sample are approximately 8,300 clones, around 80% of which were seen just once. The biggest ten clones account for 9% to 10% of the sample. Sample collection occurred from a patient who underwent chemoradiotherapy. All receptors come from a human donor with HPV-associated anogenital cancer.

The chain carries TRBV7-3 and TRBJ1-1; D possibly corresponds to TRBD1 (5 bases). V was trimmed by 1 base and J by 10 bases, leaving 13 bases between them. Per the germline V gene, CDR1 is SGHTA and CDR2 is FQGTGA. The CDR3 is 13 residues long. CDR3 nucleotides: TGTGCCAGCAGCTTAAGGCAGGGAGGGGTAGCTTTCTTT. Its translation is CASSLRQGGVAFF.

The V and J genes are TRBV28 and TRBJ2-1, with TRBD2 matching over 11 bases. The CDR3 length is 15 residues. Germline V lookup: CDR1 MDHEN, CDR2 SYDVKM. V shed 5 bases and J 3 bases; nucleotides not matched to a gene: 3. CDR3 loop: CASSVTSGGYNEQFF. CDR3 bases: TGTGCCAGCAGTGTCACTAGCGGGGGCTACAATGAGCAGTTCTTC.

V usage is TRBV27 and J usage is TRBJ2-2; TRBD1 might be the D (5 bases). Germline V gives CDR1 MNHEY, CDR2 SMNVEV (reference sequence). The CDR3 is 15 amino acids. V shed 7 bases and J shed 1 base, with 13 bases lying between them. CDR3 region: CASKQQDWNTGELFF. DNA for the CDR3: TGTGCCAGCAAACAACAGGATTGGAACACCGGGGAGCTGTTTTTT.

The chain carries TRBV15 and TRBJ2-3; 7 nucleotides align to TRBD2. With 0 bases clipped from V and 11 bases from J, the junction kept 11 bases outside the gene matches. This CDR3 comprises 15 residues. The germline CDR1 and CDR2 sequences are LNHNV and YYDKDF (reference sequence). CDR3 loop: CATSREYSTSVEQYF. The CDR3 DNA reads TGTGCCACCAGCAGAGAATATTCAACTAGCGTGGAGCAGTATTTT.

The V call is TRBV6-1, the J call TRBJ1-5; D call uncertain. Germline CDR1 and CDR2: MNHNS and SASEGT. This CDR3 comprises 11 residues. Trimming took 2 bases from V and 5 from J, leaving 1 base between them. CDR3 region: CASSEYQPQHF. The DNA for the CDR3 is TGTGCCAGCAGTGAATATCAGCCCCAGCATTTT.

The gene calls are TRBV5-5 and TRBJ2-1; the D gene is possibly TRBD1 (6 bases). The CDR3 is 13 amino acids. The V end was cut by 4 bases, the J end by 4 bases, with 9 bases between. Germline CDR1 is SGHKS and CDR2 is YYEKEE (reference sequence). CDR3 amino acids: CASSGGQYNEQFF. CDR3 bases: TGTGCCAGCAGCGGTGGACAGTACAATGAGCAGTTCTTC.

The chain recombines TRBV5-4 with TRBJ1-5; D perhaps matches TRBD1 (6 bases). The CDR3 runs to 15 residues. With 9 bases removed from V and 4 bases from J, the gap between germline ends came to 20 bases. CDR1 is SGHNT and CDR2 is YYREEE in the germline V gene (reference sequence). The CDR3: CATHEQGSVNQPQHF. DNA for the CDR3: TGTGCCACCCATGAACAGGGATCCGTAAATCAGCCCCAGCATTTT.

This chain connects TRBV5-6 to TRBJ1-2, with D tentatively TRBD1 (5 bases). CDR1 and CDR2 (germline): SGHDT, YYEEEE. The CDR3 is 15 amino acids. V lost 1 base, J lost 4 bases, and 14 bases lay in between. CDR3 protein: CASSLPGRNIYGYTF. The CDR3 coding sequence is TGTGCCAGCAGCTTGCCGGGACGGAATATCTATGGCTACACCTTC. The full variable domain, in which reference TRBV5-6 and TRBJ1-2 provide the parts outside the CDR3, is DAGVTQSPTHLIKTRGQQVTLRCSPKSGHDTVSWYQQALGQGPQFIFQYYEEEERQRGNFPDRFSGHQFPNYSSELNVNALLLGDSALYLCASSLPGRNIYGYTFGSGTRLTVV.

V and J are TRBV7-2 and TRBJ2-3, with TRBD2 matching over 8 bases. The CDR3 contains 15 residues. Germline CDR1 SGHTA, CDR2 FQGNSA. The J segment lost 6 bases and the V segment lost 4 bases, leaving 9 bases of the junction unmatched. CDR3 bases: TGTGCCAGCAGCTCAGTGTTTTCGGGGGGGGATACGCAGTATTTT. Its protein is CASSSVFSGGDTQYF.

The DNA for the CDR3 is TGTGCCATCAGGTTTCAGGATATGAACACTGAAGCTTTCTTT. Protein: CAIRFQDMNTEAFF. This chain connects TRBV10-3 to TRBJ1-1; D is ambiguous. Trimming took 6 bases from V and 0 from J, leaving 11 bases between them. Germline CDR1 is ENHRY and CDR2 is SYGVKD. This CDR3 is 14 amino acids long.

The chain uses TRBV11-2 and TRBJ2-7; D is unclear. Germline V CDR1 and CDR2: SGHAT, FQNNGV. The V and J ends lost 0 bases and 0 bases respectively, with 12 bases between them. This CDR3 region has 16 residues. For the CDR3, the DNA is TGTGCCAGCAGCTTAGAGGTCAGGATTACCTCCTACGAGCAGTACTTC. Protein product: CASSLEVRITSYEQYF.

The chain joins TRBV5-5 to TRBJ1-2; D gene uncertain. CDR1 and CDR2 from the germline V gene are SGHKS and YYEKEE (reference sequence). The CDR3 contains 14 residues. The ends were cut back, 1 base at V and 4 bases at J, with 11 bases in the middle. The CDR3 region is CASSLTDGVYGYTF. DNA for the CDR3: TGTGCCAGCAGCTTGACAGATGGTGTCTATGGCTACACCTTC.

This chain uses TRBV19 with TRBJ2-5; the D is unclear. CDR1 and CDR2 (germline): LNHDA, SQIVND (reference sequence). There are 14 residues in the CDR3. Deletions cut 3 bases from V and 0 bases from J, with 8 bases between. The CDR3 region is CASSILGNQETQYF. The CDR3 DNA follows: TGTGCCAGTAGTATCTTGGGGAACCAAGAGACCCAGTACTTC.

This chain links TRBV19 with TRBJ2-3, with a weak D call TRBD1 (5 bases). This CDR3 is 15 amino acids long. Trimming removed 4 bases at V and 3 bases at J, with 14 bases between. Germline V gene sequence: CDR1 LNHDA, CDR2 SQIVND (reference sequence). The CDR3 spells CASSKVQGWTDTQYF. CDR3 DNA: TGTGCCAGTAGTAAAGTCCAGGGTTGGACAGATACGCAGTATTTT.

V usage is TRBV5-4 and J usage is TRBJ2-5, with TRBD2 matching over 10 bases. The CDR3 runs to 16 residues. Germline-derived CDR1 and CDR2 are SGHNT and YYREEE (reference sequence). V trimming: 2 bases; J trimming: 3 bases; junction bases outside the gene matches: 7. The CDR3 here is CASSLSQRGGKETQYF. CDR3 sequence (DNA): TGTGCCAGCAGCTTAAGCCAGCGGGGGGGGAAAGAGACCCAGTACTTC. The entire variable domain, with the rest obtained from reference TRBV5-4 and TRBJ2-5, is as follows: ETGVTQSPTHLIKTRGQQVTLRCSSQSGHNTVSWYQQALGQGPQFIFQYYREEENGRGNFPPRFSGLQFPNYSSELNVNALELDDSALYLCASSLSQRGGKETQYFGPGTRLLVL.

This clone was seen a few times. V usage is TRBV2 and J usage is TRBJ1-2; 7 bases agree with TRBD1. Germline CDR1 and CDR2: SNHLY and FYNNEI. The CDR3 sequence is 13 residues long. The trim removed 8 bases at V and 2 bases at J, leaving 5 bases unmatched. This chain's CDR3 is CASGGQANYGYTF. The CDR3, as DNA: TGTGCCAGCGGTGGACAGGCCAACTATGGCTACACCTTC.

As concerns this clone: No DNA is shown, since the ends of the CDR3 on it are uncertain; the CDR3 is the one TCRdb lists. The V and J genes are TRBV6-6 and TRBJ2-1. Termini included, the CDR3 measures 14 amino acids. CDR1 is MNHNY and CDR2 is SVGAGI in the germline V gene (reference sequence). The CDR3 reads CASSTSTVPNEQFF.

The V and J genes are TRBV30 and TRBJ1-2; D gene unclear. V lost 0 bases to trimming and J lost 5 bases, with 13 bases between them. The CDR3 has 14 amino acids. Germline V gene sequence: CDR1 GTSNPN, CDR2 SVGIG (reference sequence). In DNA, the CDR3 is TGTGCCTGGAGTGTACACAGAAGAAGGTATGGCTACACCTTC. Its protein is CAWSVHRRRYGYTF.

This chain links TRBV7-3 with TRBJ1-2; D possibly corresponds to TRBD1 (6 bases). CDR1 is SGHTA, CDR2 FQGTGA, per germline. CDR3 length equals 15 residues. V lost 5 bases to trimming and J lost 7 bases, with 20 bases between them. Here the CDR3 DNA reads TGTGCCAGCAGCCTCACAGCAGGGGCCTACTCTGGCTACACCTTC. Protein sequence: CASSLTAGAYSGYTF.

The rearrangement joins TRBV30 to TRBJ2-7; the D is unclear. Germline V gene data show CDR1 as GTSNPN and CDR2 as SVGIG (reference sequence). Trimming shortened V by 2 bases and J by 0 bases, and 5 bases separated the two germline ends. The CDR3 extends over 12 amino acids. The CDR3 bases are TGTGCCTGGAGTCATACCTCCTACGAGCAGTACTTC. Translating it yields CAWSHTSYEQYF.

The chain uses TRBV6-1 and TRBJ1-1; a possible D gene is TRBD1 (5 bases). Germline V CDR1 and CDR2: MNHNS, SASEGT. V shed 8 bases and J shed 0 bases, with 10 bases lying between them. The CDR3 loop spans 13 amino acids. In DNA, the CDR3 is TGTGCCAGCGGTGGCAGGGTGAACACTGAAGCTTTCTTT. Amino acids: CASGGRVNTEAFF.

This chain connects TRBV5-8 to TRBJ1-2, with D uncertain. The CDR3 contains 12 residues. Trimming pared 5 bases from V and 8 bases from J, leaving 13 bases between. From germline, CDR1 is SGHTS and CDR2 YDEGEE. The CDR3 DNA reads TGTGCCAGCAGTAGTCGGAGAATCGGCTACACCTTC. It translates to CASSSRRIGYTF.

V gene TRBV15 combines with J gene TRBJ1-1; TRBD1 matches at 7 bases. The CDR3 covers 14 residues. From germline, CDR1 is LNHNV and CDR2 YYDKDF (reference sequence). The ends lost 1 base at V and 1 base at J; junction bases unmatched: 0. The CDR3 DNA sequence: TGTGCCACCAGCAGAGGGACAGGGAACACTGAAGCTTTCTTT. Amino acid sequence: CATSRGTGNTEAFF.

This clone showed up just a few times. The chain joins TRBV4-1 to TRBJ1-5; unclear D gene. The CDR3 covers 15 residues. Germline V gives CDR1 MGHRA, CDR2 YSYEKL. V was cut by 7 bases and J by 0 bases, with 13 bases left in between. The CDR3 DNA reads TGCGCCAGCACACCTACAGAGGATAGCAATCAGCCCCAGCATTTT. Its translation: CASTPTEDSNQPQHF.

This chain links TRBV6-6 with TRBJ2-2, with no clear D. CDR3 length: 12 residues. Germline V gene data show CDR1 as MNHNY and CDR2 as SVGAGI (reference sequence). Trimming removed 2 bases from V and 3 bases from J, with 1 base in between. The CDR3 reads CASSYHTGELFF. The DNA for the CDR3 is TGTGCCAGCAGTTACCACACCGGGGAGCTGTTTTTT.

This clone has just a few counts. This chain connects TRBV28 to TRBJ1-2; D is unclear. This CDR3 comprises 14 residues. Germline CDR1 reads MDHEN; CDR2 reads SYDVKM. With 5 bases removed from V and 4 bases from J, the gap between germline ends came to 14 bases. The CDR3 DNA is TGTGCCAGCAGTCCCCAGAGAGGCAGCTATGGCTACACCTTC. It is translated as CASSPQRGSYGYTF.

The chain uses TRBV6-1 and TRBJ2-7, with a tentative D call TRBD2 (5 bases). CDR1 and CDR2 from the germline V gene are MNHNS and SASEGT. This CDR3 has 14 residues. V lost 6 bases to trimming and J lost 2 bases, with 14 bases between them. CDR3 DNA sequence: TGTGCCAGCAGCGACCCGGGGTTAACCTACGAGCAGTACTTC. It codes for CASSDPGLTYEQYF.

The chain is built from TRBV4-3 and TRBJ1-1; the D is unclear. Between the trimmed V and J ends, which lost 1 base and 0 bases, there was a span of 18 bases. Germline V lookup: CDR1 LGHNA, CDR2 YSLEER. This CDR3 is 18 amino acids long. The CDR3 DNA reads TGCGCCAGCAGCCAAGGTCCCGGGCTACCCCCCGTGAACACTGAAGCTTTCTTT. It encodes CASSQGPGLPPVNTEAFF.

The chain is built from TRBV2 and TRBJ2-3; 8 bases align to TRBD2. The CDR3 has 14 amino acids. Germline lookup yields CDR1 SNHLY and CDR2 FYNNEI. V was clipped by 7 bases and J by 2 bases; unmatched bases: 5. DNA for the CDR3: TGTGCCAGCACCAAAGCGGGGGACACAGATACGCAGTATTTT. The encoded protein is CASTKAGDTDTQYF. Drawing the rest from reference TRBV2 and TRBJ2-3, the complete variable domain is EPEVTQTPSHQVTQMGQEVILRCVPISNHLYFYWYRQILGQKVEFLVSFYNNEISEKSEIFDDQFSVERPDGSNFTLKIRSTKLEDSAMYFCASTKAGDTDTQYFGPGTRLTVL.

This sequence joins TRBV23-1 and TRBJ2-3; D unclear. TRBV23-1 is recorded as an ORF, its role being uncertain. The CDR3 extends over 14 amino acids. Between the trimmed V and J ends, which lost 2 bases and 6 bases, there was a span of 12 bases. CDR3 DNA sequence: TGCGCCAGCAGTCAAACCGAACACGTGGATACGCAGTATTTT. It specifies CASSQTEHVDTQYF.

The chain couples TRBV6-1 to TRBJ1-1; 8 nucleotides match TRBD1. Germline V gene sequence: CDR1 MNHNS, CDR2 SASEGT. CDR3 length: 15 amino acids. The J segment lost 0 bases and the V segment lost 7 bases, leaving 7 bases of the junction unmatched. The CDR3 nucleotides are TGTGCCAGCATACTCTTGGGACAGGTGAACACTGAAGCTTTCTTT. Amino acids: CASILLGQVNTEAFF.